This TCR beta chain was found in a study of blood T cell repertoires in COVID-19. Original analysis: Researchers report that nucleated cell counts were estimated from reference gene primer amplification. Libraries were prepared by immunoSEQ multiplex PCR; TCRdb keeps only in-frame clonotypes and omits some of them. V and J calls and clone size are as listed in that table; D and trimming were resolved from the DNA. The data show some 260,000 clones, 75% to 95% seen once. The CDR3 extends over 14 amino acids. V gave up 2 bases and J gave up 4 bases; unmatched junction bases: 3. CDR1 is KGHSY, CDR2 FQNENV, per germline. Two negative PCRs, clearance, or symptom resolution had been documented for recovered Cohort 3 donors.

This sequence joins TRBV16 and TRBJ1-2; 8 nucleotides agree with TRBD1. The receptor was derived from a woman between 18 and 30 years old who had recovered from COVID-19. The sample taken for sequencing was PBMCs or T cells enriched from blood (not recorded which). This CDR3 is CASSQETGAYGYTF. The CDR3, as DNA: TGTGCCAGCAGCCAAGAGACAGGGGCCTATGGCTACACCTTC. Looking up the rest from reference TRBV16 and TRBJ1-2 gives the full variable domain: GEEVAQTPKHLVRGEGQKAKLYCAPIKGHSYVFWYQQVLKNEFKFLISFQNENVFDETGMPKERFSAKCLPNSPCSLEIQATKLEDSAVYFCASSQETGAYGYTFGSGTRLTVV.